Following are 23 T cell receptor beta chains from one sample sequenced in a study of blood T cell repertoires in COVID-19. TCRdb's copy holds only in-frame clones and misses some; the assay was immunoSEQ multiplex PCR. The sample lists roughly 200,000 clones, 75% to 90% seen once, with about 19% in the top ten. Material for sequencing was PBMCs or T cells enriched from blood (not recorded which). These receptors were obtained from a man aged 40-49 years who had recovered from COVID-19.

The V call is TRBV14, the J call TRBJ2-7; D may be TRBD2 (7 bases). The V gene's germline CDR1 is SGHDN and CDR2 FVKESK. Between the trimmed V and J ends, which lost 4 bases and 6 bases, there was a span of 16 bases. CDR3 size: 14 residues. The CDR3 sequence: CASSLTLGGAEQYF. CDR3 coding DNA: TGTGCCAGCAGCCTAACACTAGGGGGGGCCGAGCAGTACTTC.

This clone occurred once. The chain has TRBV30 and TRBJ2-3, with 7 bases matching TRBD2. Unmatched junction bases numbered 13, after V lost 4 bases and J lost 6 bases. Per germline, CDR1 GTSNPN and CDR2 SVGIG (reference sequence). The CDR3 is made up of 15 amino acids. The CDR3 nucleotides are TGTGCCTGGACCCGGGGGAGCGGGATTGGTGATACGCAGTATTTT. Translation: CAWTRGSGIGDTQYF.

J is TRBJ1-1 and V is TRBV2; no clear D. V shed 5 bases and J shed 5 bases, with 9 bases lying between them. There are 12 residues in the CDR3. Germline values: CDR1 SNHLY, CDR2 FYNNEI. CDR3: CASSTGGTEAFF. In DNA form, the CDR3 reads TGTGCCAGCAGTACGGGAGGGACTGAAGCTTTCTTT.

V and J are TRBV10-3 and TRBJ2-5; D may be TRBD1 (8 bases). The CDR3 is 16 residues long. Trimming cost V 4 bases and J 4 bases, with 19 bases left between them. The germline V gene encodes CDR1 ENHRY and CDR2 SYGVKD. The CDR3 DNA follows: TGTGCCATCAGTGGCAGCTTAACAGGGGGGGGAGAGACCCAGTACTTC. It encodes CAISGSLTGGGETQYF.

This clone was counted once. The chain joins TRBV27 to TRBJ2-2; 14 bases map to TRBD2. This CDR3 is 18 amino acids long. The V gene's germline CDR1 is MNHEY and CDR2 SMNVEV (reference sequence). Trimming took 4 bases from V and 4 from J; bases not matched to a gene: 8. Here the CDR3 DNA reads TGTGCCAGCAGTTCCGGACTAGCGGGAGGATGGGGCACCGGGGAGCTGTTTTTT. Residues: CASSSGLAGGWGTGELFF.

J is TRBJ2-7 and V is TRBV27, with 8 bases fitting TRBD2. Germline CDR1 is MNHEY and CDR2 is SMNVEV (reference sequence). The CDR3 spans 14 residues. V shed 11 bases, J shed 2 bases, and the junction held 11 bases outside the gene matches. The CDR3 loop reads CASPSRSGAYEQYF. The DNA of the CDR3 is TGTGCCTCCCCGAGTCGTAGCGGGGCCTACGAGCAGTACTTC.

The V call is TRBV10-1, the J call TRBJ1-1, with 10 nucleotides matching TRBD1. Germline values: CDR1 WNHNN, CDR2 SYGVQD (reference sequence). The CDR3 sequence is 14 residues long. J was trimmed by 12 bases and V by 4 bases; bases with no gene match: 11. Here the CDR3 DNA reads TGCGCCAGCAGTGCCCGAGCCGGGACAGGGGCAACTTTCTTT. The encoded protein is CASSARAGTGATFF.

DNA for the CDR3: TGTGCCAGCAGCTTGGCCGGTAGGGGTAGCACCGGGGAGCTGTTTTTT. As protein: CASSLAGRGSTGELFF. The rearrangement uses TRBV5-4 and TRBJ2-2; D possibly corresponds to TRBD1 (5 bases). V was trimmed by 0 bases and J by 4 bases, leaving 13 bases between them. The germline V gene encodes CDR1 SGHNT and CDR2 YYREEE (reference sequence). The CDR3 runs 16 residues.

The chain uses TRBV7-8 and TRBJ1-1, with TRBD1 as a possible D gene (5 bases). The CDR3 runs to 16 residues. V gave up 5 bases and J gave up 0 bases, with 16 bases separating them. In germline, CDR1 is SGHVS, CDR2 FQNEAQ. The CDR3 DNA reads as TGTGCCAGCAGCCACATCTGGACACTTATGAACACTGAAGCTTTCTTT. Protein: CASSHIWTLMNTEAFF. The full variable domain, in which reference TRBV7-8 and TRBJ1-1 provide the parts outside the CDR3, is GAGVSQSPRYKVAKRGQDVALRCDPISGHVSLFWYQQALGQGPEFLTYFQNEAQLDKSGLPSDRFFAERPEGSVSTLKIQRTQQEDSAVYLCASSHIWTLMNTEAFFGQGTRLTVV.

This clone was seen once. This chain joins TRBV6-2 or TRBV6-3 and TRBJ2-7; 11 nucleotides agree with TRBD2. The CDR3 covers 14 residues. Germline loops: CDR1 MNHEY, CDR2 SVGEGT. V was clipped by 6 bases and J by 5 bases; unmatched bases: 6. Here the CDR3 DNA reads TGTGCCAGCAGGCCTAGCGGGAGGACCCACGAGCAGTACTTC. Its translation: CASRPSGRTHEQYF.

The DNA of the CDR3 is TGTGCCAGCTCACCAAACCAAAACGGGTACGAGCAGTACTTC. Its protein product is CASSPNQNGYEQYF. J is TRBJ2-7 and V is TRBV18; D call uncertain. Germline assignment: CDR1 KGHSH and CDR2 LQKENI. Trimming removed 2 bases at V and 4 bases at J, with 12 bases between. The CDR3 sequence is 14 residues long.

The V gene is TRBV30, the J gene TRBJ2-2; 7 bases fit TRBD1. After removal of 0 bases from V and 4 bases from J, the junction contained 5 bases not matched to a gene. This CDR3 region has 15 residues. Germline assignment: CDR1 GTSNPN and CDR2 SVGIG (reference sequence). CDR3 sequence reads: CAWSVQGTGTGELFF. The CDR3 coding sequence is TGTGCCTGGAGTGTACAGGGGACGGGCACCGGGGAGCTGTTTTTT.

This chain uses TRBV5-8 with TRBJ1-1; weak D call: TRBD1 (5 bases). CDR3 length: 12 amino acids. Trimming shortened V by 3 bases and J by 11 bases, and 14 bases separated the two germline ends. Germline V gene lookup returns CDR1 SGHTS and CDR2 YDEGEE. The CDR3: CASSWGGYSAFF. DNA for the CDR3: TGTGCCAGCAGCTGGGGGGGGTATTCGGCTTTCTTT.

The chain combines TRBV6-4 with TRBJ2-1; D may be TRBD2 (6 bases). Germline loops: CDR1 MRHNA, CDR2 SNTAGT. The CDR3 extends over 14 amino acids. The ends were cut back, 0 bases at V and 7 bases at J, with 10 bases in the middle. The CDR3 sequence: CASSDSWAGNEQFF. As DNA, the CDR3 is TGTGCCAGCAGTGACTCGTGGGCGGGAAATGAGCAGTTCTTC.

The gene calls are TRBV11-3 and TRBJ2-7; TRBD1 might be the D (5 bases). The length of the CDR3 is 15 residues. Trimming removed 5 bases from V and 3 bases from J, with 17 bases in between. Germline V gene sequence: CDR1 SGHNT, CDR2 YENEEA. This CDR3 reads CASSPTEGHSYEQYF. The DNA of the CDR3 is TGTGCCAGCAGCCCTACTGAAGGACATAGCTACGAGCAGTACTTC.

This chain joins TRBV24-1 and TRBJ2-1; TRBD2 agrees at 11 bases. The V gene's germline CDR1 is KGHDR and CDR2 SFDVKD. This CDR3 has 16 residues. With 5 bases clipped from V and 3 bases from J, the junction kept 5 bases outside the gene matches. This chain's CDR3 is CATSVQTSGIYNEQFF. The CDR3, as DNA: TGTGCCACCAGTGTCCAGACTAGCGGGATCTACAATGAGCAGTTCTTC.

The CDR3 loop reads CASSIPAGGANVLTF. CDR3 coding DNA: TGTGCCAGTAGTATACCGGCCGGGGGGGCCAACGTCCTGACTTTC. The chain joins TRBV19 to TRBJ2-6; D is uncertain. V lost 2 bases to trimming and J lost 4 bases, with 9 bases between them. Germline CDR1 LNHDA, CDR2 SQIVND (reference sequence). This CDR3 has 15 amino acids.

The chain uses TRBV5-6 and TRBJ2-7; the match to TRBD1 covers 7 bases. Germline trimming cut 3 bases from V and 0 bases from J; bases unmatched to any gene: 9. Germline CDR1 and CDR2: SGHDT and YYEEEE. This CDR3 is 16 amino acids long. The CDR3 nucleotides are TGTGCCAGCAGCTCTTCGGGACAGACCCTCTCCTACGAGCAGTACTTC. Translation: CASSSSGQTLSYEQYF.

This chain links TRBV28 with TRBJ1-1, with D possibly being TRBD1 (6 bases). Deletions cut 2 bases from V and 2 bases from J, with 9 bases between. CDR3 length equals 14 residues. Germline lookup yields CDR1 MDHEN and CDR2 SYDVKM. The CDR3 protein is CASSLRGINTEAFF. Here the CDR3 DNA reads TGTGCCAGCAGTTTAAGGGGGATTAACACTGAAGCTTTCTTT.

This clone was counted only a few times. DNA of the CDR3: TGTGCCAGCAGTGGGGACAGGGGGTATTTT. Translation: CASSGDRGYF. The chain is built from TRBV2 and TRBJ2-3, with 10 bases that match TRBD1. This CDR3 is 10 amino acids long. The germline gives CDR1 SNHLY, CDR2 FYNNEI. Losses at the gene ends were 4 bases for V and 14 bases for J; bases not matched to a gene: 0.

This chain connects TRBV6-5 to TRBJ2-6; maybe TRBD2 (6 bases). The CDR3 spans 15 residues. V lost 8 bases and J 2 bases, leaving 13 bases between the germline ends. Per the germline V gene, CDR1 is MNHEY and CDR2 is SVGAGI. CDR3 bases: TGTGCCAGCGGCTCGGGGGTCGCTGGGGCCAACGTCCTGACTTTC. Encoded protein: CASGSGVAGANVLTF.

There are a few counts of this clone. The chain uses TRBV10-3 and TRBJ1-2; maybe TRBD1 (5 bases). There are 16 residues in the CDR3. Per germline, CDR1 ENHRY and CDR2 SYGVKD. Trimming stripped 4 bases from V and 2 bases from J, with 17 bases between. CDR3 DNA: TGTGCCATCAGTGGGACCAGGGACTCTCTCAACTATGGCTACACCTTC. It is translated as CAISGTRDSLNYGYTF.

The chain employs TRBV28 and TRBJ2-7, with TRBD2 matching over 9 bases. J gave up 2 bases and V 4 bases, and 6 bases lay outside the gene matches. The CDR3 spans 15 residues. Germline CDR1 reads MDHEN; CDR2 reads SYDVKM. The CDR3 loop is CASSSAGGITYEQYF. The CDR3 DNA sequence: TGTGCCAGCAGTTCGGCGGGAGGGATAACCTACGAGCAGTACTTC.